This entry lists 29 T cell receptor beta chains sequenced from one sample in a study of OX40 agonist ivuxolimab in advanced cancers. Method: immunoSEQ multiplex PCR; TCRdb's copy keeps in-frame clones and lacks some. In the table there are around 17,000 clones, approximately 85% of which are singletons. Sequenced here: CD4+ or CD8+ T cells sorted from blood, sampled in a trial of the OX40 agonist ivuxolimab. The receptor set was obtained from an adult with an advanced solid tumor such as melanoma, head and neck, liver or kidney cancer.

The chain is built from TRBV28 and TRBJ2-1, with D possibly matching TRBD2 (6 bases). The CDR3 consists of 18 residues. V shed 4 bases and J shed 6 bases, with 25 bases lying between them. In germline, CDR1 is MDHEN, CDR2 SYDVKM. Written as DNA, the CDR3 is TGTGCCAGCAGTTCCCCATCTCGAGAGGGAGGCGGTGTCAATGAGCAGTTCTTC. Its protein product is CASSSPSREGGGVNEQFF.

The CDR3 reads CASSIVGGAITEAFF. DNA for the CDR3: TGTGCCAGTAGTATAGTGGGGGGGGCGATCACTGAAGCTTTCTTT. The chain couples TRBV19 to TRBJ1-1, with TRBD1 as a possible D gene (6 bases). V lost 1 base and J 4 bases, leaving 13 bases between the germline ends. This CDR3 region has 15 residues. In germline, CDR1 is LNHDA, CDR2 SQIVND (reference sequence).

The chain is built from TRBV11-3 and TRBJ2-7; TRBD1 agrees at 7 bases. This CDR3 contains 14 residues. The ends lost 2 bases at V and 1 base at J; junction bases unmatched: 2. Germline V gene lookup returns CDR1 SGHNT and CDR2 YENEEA. The CDR3 region has the DNA TGTGCCAGCAGCTTATCGGACAGGTCCTACGAGCAGTACTTC. Translated, it gives CASSLSDRSYEQYF.

This rearrangement joins TRBV2 to TRBJ2-1, with D perhaps TRBD2 (6 bases). Trimming shortened V by 2 bases and J by 7 bases, and 12 bases separated the two germline ends. CDR1 and CDR2 (germline): SNHLY, FYNNEI. CDR3 length equals 14 residues. The CDR3 sequence: CASSESGGKNEQFF. Here the CDR3 DNA reads TGTGCCAGCAGTGAATCAGGCGGGAAGAATGAGCAGTTCTTC.

V usage is TRBV28 and J usage is TRBJ1-4, with 9 bases that match TRBD1. The V segment lost 6 bases and the J segment 7 bases; nucleotides outside the gene matches: 9. The CDR3 extends over 15 amino acids. Looked up from germline, CDR1 is MDHEN and CDR2 is SYDVKM. DNA for the CDR3: TGTGCCAGCAGACTGCCGGGACAGGGAAGTGAAAAACTGTTTTTT. It yields the protein CASRLPGQGSEKLFF.

This chain joins TRBV12-5 and TRBJ1-1, with unresolved D. The germline V gene encodes CDR1 LGHNT and CDR2 FRNRAP. V lost 10 bases and J 5 bases, leaving 20 bases between the germline ends. The CDR3 extends over 14 amino acids. This CDR3 reads CAIQPDGVGTEAFF. The CDR3 region has the DNA TGTGCTATACAGCCCGACGGAGTCGGAACTGAAGCTTTCTTT. Based on the CDR3 plus reference TRBV12-5 and TRBJ1-1, the full variable domain is DARVTQTPRHKVTEMGQEVTMRCQPILGHNTVFWYRQTMMQGLELLAYFRNRAPLDDSGMPKDRFSAEMPDATLATLKIQPSEPRDSAVYFCAIQPDGVGTEAFFGQGTRLTVV.

V gene TRBV6-5 combines with J gene TRBJ2-2; D is unresolved. This CDR3 is built from 16 residues. V lost 0 bases to trimming and J lost 0 bases, with 8 bases between them. Germline CDR1 and CDR2: MNHEY and SVGAGI. CDR3 nucleotide sequence: TGTGCCAGCAGTTACTCGGTCAGCGCGAACACCGGGGAGCTGTTTTTT. Its translation: CASSYSVSANTGELFF.

The chain joins TRBV5-3 to TRBJ1-1; weak D call: TRBD1 (5 bases). TRBV5-3 falls under the ORF class, with uncertain function. V was clipped by 2 bases and J by 1 base, with 21 bases between them. CDR3 length: 18 amino acids. DNA for the CDR3: TGTGCCAGAAGCTTCCCCTCCTGCAGGGCAGGAGGGAACACTGAAGCTTTCTTT. Its translation: CARSFPSCRAGGNTEAFF.

The chain links TRBV20-1 to TRBJ1-1, with D unclear. Germline V gene data show CDR1 as DFQATT and CDR2 as SNEGSKA (reference sequence). V lost 2 bases, J lost 3 bases, and 4 bases lay in between. The CDR3 runs to 11 residues. The DNA of the CDR3 is TGCAGTGCTAGAACATACACTGAAGCTTTCTTT. Translation gives CSARTYTEAFF.

Comment on this clone: An end of the junction does not agree with germline; a read error may underlie this. The V gene is TRBV7-7, the J gene TRBJ2-5, with TRBD1 identical over 8 bases. In germline, CDR1 is SSHAT, CDR2 FNYEAQ (reference sequence). The CDR3 contains 15 residues. The CDR3 DNA reads as TGTGCTAGCAGCCCCAATTCAGGGGGCGGCGAGACCCAGTACTTC. Translation gives CASSPNSGGGETQYF.

CDR3 sequence reads: CASSLDLTSGRGTDTQYF. CDR3 sequence (DNA): TGTGCCAGCAGCTTAGATCTGACCAGCGGGAGAGGAACAGATACGCAGTATTTT. V usage is TRBV11-3 and J usage is TRBJ2-3, with 8 bases fitting TRBD2. CDR1 is SGHNT and CDR2 is YENEEA in the germline V gene. Losses at the gene ends were 0 bases for V and 3 bases for J; bases not matched to a gene: 11. The CDR3 runs 18 residues.

This clone was observed a handful of times. The chain combines TRBV7-2 with TRBJ2-1; no firm D call. The germline CDR1 and CDR2 sequences are SGHTA and FQGNSA. The V end was cut by 1 base, the J end by 2 bases, with 18 bases between. This CDR3 is 18 amino acids long. The CDR3 sequence: CASSLVGSGSPTYNEQFF. The CDR3 DNA is TGTGCCAGCAGCTTAGTAGGGTCGGGCTCACCGACCTACAATGAGCAGTTCTTC.

In DNA, the CDR3 is TGTGCCAGCAGTACGGGATTCCAAGGCGTTGGGAAGACCCAGTACTTC. It codes for CASSTGFQGVGKTQYF. The chain joins TRBV12-2 to TRBJ2-5; the table's D call, TRBD2, was not checked against the DNA. TRBV12-2 counts as a pseudogene. The length of the CDR3 is 16 residues.

The chain couples TRBV27 to TRBJ1-5; no definite D call. Germline V gene sequence: CDR1 MNHEY, CDR2 SMNVEV (reference sequence). The CDR3 spans 13 residues. Trimming left V 5 bases short and J 6 bases short, with 11 bases between. The CDR3 reads CASSISSAQPQHF. The DNA of the CDR3 is TGTGCCAGCAGTATTTCGTCAGCTCAGCCCCAGCATTTT.

The chain is built from TRBV29-1 and TRBJ1-1; tentative D call: TRBD1 (5 bases). Germline V gene sequence: CDR1 SQVTM, CDR2 ANQGSEA. The ends were cut back, 6 bases at V and 0 bases at J, with 11 bases in the middle. The CDR3 is 13 residues long. CDR3 nucleotide sequence: TGCAGCGTGGGTCCGGGACTGAACACTGAAGCTTTCTTT. This codes for CSVGPGLNTEAFF.

The V and J genes are TRBV6-6 and TRBJ2-3; D is possibly TRBD2 (5 bases). The germline V and J ends were trimmed by 8 bases and 6 bases, with 9 bases remaining between them. Germline CDR1 MNHNY, CDR2 SVGAGI (reference sequence). The CDR3 spans 11 residues. CDR3 nucleotide sequence: TGTGCCAGCTGGGAGTCCGATACGCAGTATTTT. Translation gives CASWESDTQYF.

V and J are TRBV14 and TRBJ1-4; D not certain. This CDR3 is 14 amino acids long. The V end lost 4 bases, the J end lost 4 bases, and 10 bases lay between the germline ends. Germline V gene lookup returns CDR1 SGHDN and CDR2 FVKESK. CDR3 region: CASSPGRNNEKLFF. Written as DNA, the CDR3 is TGTGCCAGCAGCCCCGGCCGTAATAATGAAAAACTGTTTTTT.

This rearrangement joins TRBV5-6 to TRBJ2-7; D gene uncertain. Between the trimmed V and J ends, which lost 2 bases and 3 bases, there was a span of 6 bases. Germline-derived CDR1 and CDR2 are SGHDT and YYEEEE. The CDR3 spans 12 residues. The CDR3 spells CASSFSVYEQYF. The DNA of the CDR3 is TGTGCCAGCAGCTTCTCCGTCTACGAGCAGTACTTC.

The chain couples TRBV7-6 to TRBJ1-1; TRBD1 is a possible D gene (5 bases). Trimming stripped 5 bases from V and 11 bases from J, with 24 bases between. The CDR3 consists of 15 residues. Germline assignment: CDR1 SGHVS and CDR2 FNYEAQ. In nucleotides, the CDR3 is TGTGCCAGCAGCCCACCTCTCGGGACTCCTATTGGGGCTTTCTTT. This gives the protein CASSPPLGTPIGAFF.

The rearrangement links TRBV25-1 to TRBJ1-1; 8 positions agree with TRBD1. The CDR3 is 14 residues long. The V segment lost 2 bases and the J segment 4 bases; nucleotides outside the gene matches: 3. Germline V CDR1 and CDR2: MGHDK, SYGVNS. CDR3 sequence reads: CASSEGQGSTEAFF. The CDR3 DNA is TGTGCCAGCAGTGAAGGACAGGGTTCCACTGAAGCTTTCTTT.

This sequence joins TRBV7-9 and TRBJ1-1; no definite D call. CDR3 length equals 11 residues. Germline-derived CDR1 and CDR2 are SEHNR and FQNEAQ (reference sequence). The V end was cut by 10 bases, the J end by 4 bases, with 10 bases between. CDR3 DNA sequence: TGTGCCACCGAATTGGGCACTGAAGCTTTCTTT. Translated, it gives CATELGTEAFF.

A word on this clone: Compared with germline, one end of the junction differs, possibly owing to a read error. The chain employs TRBV10-2 and TRBJ2-1; D may be TRBD2 (6 bases). The CDR3 sequence is 14 residues long. CDR1 is WSHSY, CDR2 SAAADI, per germline. The CDR3 sequence: CASNEGGGRDEQFF. For the CDR3, the DNA is TGCGCCAGCAATGAGGGAGGCGGCCGCGATGAGCAGTTCTTC.

The V and J genes are TRBV2 and TRBJ2-7, with no clear D. The V gene lost 6 bases and the J gene lost 0 bases, with 12 bases spanning the gap. Germline assignment: CDR1 SNHLY and CDR2 FYNNEI. CDR3 size: 14 residues. CDR3 protein: CASSADLSSYEQYF. The CDR3 nucleotides read TGTGCCAGCAGCGCGGACCTCAGCTCCTACGAGCAGTACTTC.

The chain carries TRBV9 and TRBJ2-1; a possible D gene is TRBD2 (6 bases). V lost 0 bases to trimming and J lost 5 bases, with 15 bases between them. The CDR3 is 16 amino acids. Germline CDR1 SGDLS, CDR2 YYNGEE. CDR3 sequence: CASSVVSGLGDNEQFF. Written as DNA, the CDR3 is TGTGCCAGCAGCGTAGTATCGGGACTTGGGGACAATGAGCAGTTCTTC. The full variable domain, in which reference TRBV9 and TRBJ2-1 provide the parts outside the CDR3, is DSGVTQTPKHLITATGQRVTLRCSPRSGDLSVYWYQQSLDQGLQFLIQYYNGEERAKGNILERFSAQQFPDLHSELNLSSLELGDSALYFCASSVVSGLGDNEQFFGPGTRLTVL.

The sample holds one count of this clone. The chain carries TRBV6-5 and TRBJ1-5; D might be TRBD1 (5 bases). This CDR3 contains 14 residues. Trimming pared 0 bases from V and 6 bases from J, leaving 9 bases between. Germline CDR1 and CDR2: MNHEY and SVGAGI. CDR3 DNA: TGTGCCAGCAGTTACTCGCGGGGGATTCAGCCCCAGCATTTT. Translating gives CASSYSRGIQPQHF.

The V and J genes are TRBV5-6 and TRBJ2-3, with TRBD2 matching 7 bases. V shed 2 bases and J 6 bases; nucleotides not matched to a gene: 12. Germline CDR1 SGHDT, CDR2 YYEEEE. This CDR3 is 16 amino acids long. Here the CDR3 DNA reads TGTGCCAGCAGCTTCGTCCGCGGGGGATGGGGGGATACGCAGTATTTT. It codes for CASSFVRGGWGDTQYF.

This clone was picked up one time. The V gene is TRBV28, the J gene TRBJ1-2; tentatively, D is TRBD1 (6 bases). The V end lost 2 bases, the J end lost 7 bases, and 11 bases lay between the germline ends. The CDR3 extends over 13 amino acids. Germline CDR1 reads MDHEN; CDR2 reads SYDVKM. CDR3 amino acids: CASSLQQGRGYTF. The CDR3 DNA reads as TGTGCCAGCAGTTTACAACAGGGCCGTGGCTACACCTTC.

The chain links TRBV28 to TRBJ2-3; D remains ambiguous. The V end was cut by 3 bases, the J end by 7 bases, with 11 bases between. CDR1 MDHEN and CDR2 SYDVKM come from the germline V gene. There are 13 residues in the CDR3. CDR3 nucleotides: TGTGCCAGCAGTTTTACAGACATTCATACGCAGTATTTT. Its translation is CASSFTDIHTQYF.

This chain uses TRBV7-2 with TRBJ2-7; unclear D gene. CDR3 length equals 13 residues. Germline loops: CDR1 SGHTA, CDR2 FQGNSA. V was cut by 5 bases and J by 6 bases, with 14 bases left in between. This CDR3 is CASSEGQLSEQYF. The CDR3 DNA sequence: TGTGCCAGCAGCGAAGGGCAGCTGAGCGAGCAGTACTTC.